This entry describes one T cell receptor (beta chain). Its target is not known. As processed by the authors: Filtering differed because ImmunoSEQ produced junction-only sequences that carried no quality scores. The assay was immunoSEQ multiplex PCR, and TCRdb's table has in-frame clones only and misses some. V and J calls and clone size are those listed in that table; D and trimming were worked out from the DNA. The table shows around 2.3 million clones, with almost 96% occurring only once. These data are taken from a study of shared clonotypes between healthy human individuals. The study, taken as a whole, reports: The study found lower generation probabilities in non-shared clonotypes than in those shared by all four donors.

Germline loops: CDR1 SGHTS, CDR2 YDEGEE. Trimming took off 1 base at V and 4 bases at J, with 11 bases between the two ends. The CDR3 runs 15 residues. The chain recombines TRBV5-8 with TRBJ2-2; TRBD1 might be the D (5 bases). The sample comprised naive CD4+ T cells sorted from blood. Subset denoted: CD45RA+ positively selected. The receptor was isolated from a man aged 18-30 years in good health. The CDR3 DNA reads TGTGCCAGCAGCTTGTACCAGGGAAGCACCGGGGAGCTGTTTTTT. Protein: CASSLYQGSTGELFF.